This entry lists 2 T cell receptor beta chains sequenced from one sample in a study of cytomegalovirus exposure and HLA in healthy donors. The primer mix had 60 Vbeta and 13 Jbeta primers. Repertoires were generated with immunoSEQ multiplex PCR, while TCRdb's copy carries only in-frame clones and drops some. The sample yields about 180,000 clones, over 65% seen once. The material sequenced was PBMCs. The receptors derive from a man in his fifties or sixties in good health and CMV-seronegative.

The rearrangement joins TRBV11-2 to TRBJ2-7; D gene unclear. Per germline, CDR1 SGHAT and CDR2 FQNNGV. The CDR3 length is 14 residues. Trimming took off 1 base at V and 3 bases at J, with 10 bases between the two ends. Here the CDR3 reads CASSLAVAFYEQYF. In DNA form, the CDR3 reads TGTGCCAGCAGCTTAGCTGTGGCCTTCTACGAGCAGTACTTC.

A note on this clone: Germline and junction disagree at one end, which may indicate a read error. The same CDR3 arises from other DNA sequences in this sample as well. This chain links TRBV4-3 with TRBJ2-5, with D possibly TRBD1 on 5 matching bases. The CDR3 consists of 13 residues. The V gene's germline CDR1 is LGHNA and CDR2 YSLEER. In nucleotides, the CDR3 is TGCGCCAGCAGTCAAGTCCCAGGGGAGACCCAGTACTTC. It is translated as CASSQVPGETQYF.